These 8 T cell receptor beta chains were sequenced from one sample in a study of Graves' ophthalmopathy and Graves' hyperthyroidism. Investigators amplified TCR beta CDR3 regions from RNA transcripts. RT-PCR in the first round used HTBI primers; a second-round multiplex PCR followed. TCRdb recomputed calls from the multiplex PCR reads with MiXCR, one row per CDR3 protein. Here the sample spans over a million distinct CDR3 sequences, 35% to 40% being singletons. The sequencing sample was made of peripheral blood or thyroid tissue (not recorded which). The receptors come from an adult man with Graves' hyperthyroidism.

This clonotype showed up many times. The V call is TRBV7-8, the J call TRBJ2-2; the D call may be TRBD1 or TRBD2 (5 bases each). V was shortened by 2 bases and J by 4 bases, with 11 bases between the two germline ends. The germline V gene encodes CDR1 SGHVS and CDR2 FQNEAQ. The CDR3 has 15 residues. The CDR3 bases are TGTGCCAGCAGCTTACGGCGTGGGGGCACCGGGGAGCTGTTTTTT. Translation: CASSLRRGGTGELFF.

This clonotype was seen at least ten times. The rearrangement joins TRBV12-3 or TRBV12-4 to TRBJ1-1; D uncertain. Between the trimmed V and J ends, which lost 6 bases and 10 bases, there was a span of 18 bases. The CDR3 contains 13 residues. CDR3 protein: CASRNGWYDGAFF. CDR3 DNA: TGTGCCAGCAGGAATGGCTGGTATGACGGAGCTTTCTTT.

About this clonotype: A junction boundary mismatches the germline segment, possibly from a read error. The chain has TRBV5-1 and TRBJ2-5; D perhaps matches TRBD2 (5 bases). The CDR3 sequence is 12 residues long. The germline CDR1 and CDR2 sequences are SGHRS and YFSETQ. The CDR3 protein is CAGSDPGKTQYF. The CDR3 DNA is TGTGCCGGCAGCGACCCGGGGAAGACCCAGTACTTC.

This clonotype has only a few counts. The chain couples TRBV11-3 to TRBJ2-2, with D possibly matching TRBD1 (6 bases). V was cut by 4 bases and J by 0 bases, with 18 bases left in between. Germline V lookup: CDR1 SGHNT, CDR2 YENEEA. The CDR3 has 18 amino acids. The CDR3 DNA sequence: TGTGCCAGCAGCTCGGACCGGGACAAGTACTCGAACACCGGGGAGCTGTTTTTT. Its translation: CASSSDRDKYSNTGELFF.

The chain couples TRBV5-4 to TRBJ2-3, with 12 bases that match TRBD2. Trimming at V came to 3 bases and at J to 3 bases, leaving 5 bases not matched to a gene. Germline loops: CDR1 SGHNT, CDR2 YYREEE (reference sequence). The CDR3 has 16 amino acids. In DNA, the CDR3 is TGTGCCAGCAGCTCTGGGACTAGCGGGTTTACAGATACGCAGTATTTT. Protein product: CASSSGTSGFTDTQYF.

V usage is TRBV13 and J usage is TRBJ2-5; D is perhaps TRBD1 (5 bases). CDR1 is PRHDT and CDR2 is FYEKMQ in the germline V gene (reference sequence). This CDR3 is built from 15 residues. Trimming took off 1 base at V and 3 bases at J, with 12 bases between the two ends. The CDR3 DNA is TGTGCCAGCAGCTTAGAGGGCAGGGCCAAAGAGACCCAGTACTTC. This codes for CASSLEGRAKETQYF.

This clonotype appeared many times. This rearrangement joins TRBV6-5 to TRBJ2-5, with D possibly TRBD2 on 6 matching bases. The length of the CDR3 is 14 residues. V lost 9 bases and J 5 bases, leaving 19 bases between the germline ends. Germline V gene data show CDR1 as MNHEY and CDR2 as SVGAGI. CDR3 nucleotide sequence: TGTGCCAGTACATCGCGGGGTTCTGGCGAGACCCAGTACTTC. Its protein is CASTSRGSGETQYF.

The chain employs TRBV25-1 and TRBJ2-7, with 8 nucleotides matching TRBD2. This CDR3 is built from 16 residues. Germline V CDR1 and CDR2: MGHDK, SYGVNS. V lost 8 bases and J lost 2; bases outside the gene matches: 14. The CDR3 loop is CASYSPRGGRAYEQYF. The CDR3 DNA sequence: TGTGCCAGCTACTCCCCCCGGGGGGGAAGAGCCTACGAGCAGTACTTC.